Listed here are 17 T cell receptor beta chains from one sample, sequenced in a study of control samples from healthy donors and cancer patients. Data came from immunoSEQ multiplex PCR; TCRdb stores just in-frame clones and leaves some out. The table has under 200,000 clones, over 85% seen once. Sequenced input: blood. The receptors here all came from a woman aged 40 to 55 in good health.

This sequence joins TRBV6-5 and TRBJ1-2; 7 bases are a match to TRBD1. The germline CDR1 and CDR2 sequences are MNHEY and SVGAGI. The CDR3 spans 14 residues. The junction had 9 bases not matched to a gene; V was cut back by 4 bases and J by 7 bases. CDR3 coding DNA: TGTGCCAGCAGTTGGGCAGGGGGGGAAGGTGGCTACACCTTC. Its translation: CASSWAGGEGGYTF.

The V call is TRBV21-1, the J call TRBJ1-6. TRBV21-1 is flagged as a pseudogene. The CDR3 covers 14 residues. The CDR3 DNA is TGTGCCAGCAGAAATTGTTGGGCAATGGGGCCCCTCCACTTT. Translated, it gives CASRNCWAMGPLHF.

The chain employs TRBV5-1 and TRBJ2-5; D possibly matches TRBD1 or TRBD2 (5 bases each). From germline, CDR1 is SGHRS and CDR2 YFSETQ. The CDR3 has 16 amino acids. V lost 0 bases and J lost 1, with 13 bases in between. The CDR3 bases are TGCGCCAGCAGCTTGGGCGTCAGGGAGACCCAAGAGACCCAGTACTTC. Translating gives CASSLGVRETQETQYF.

The chain recombines TRBV11-3 with TRBJ2-1; D is perhaps TRBD1 (6 bases). V lost 8 bases and J lost 1, with 9 bases in between. The CDR3 loop spans 13 amino acids. Germline loops: CDR1 SGHNT, CDR2 YENEEA. CDR3 amino acids: CASSTGSYNEQFF. For the CDR3, the DNA is TGTGCCAGCTCGACAGGTTCCTACAATGAGCAGTTCTTC.

This clone has a single count. The rearrangement joins TRBV9 to TRBJ2-1, with 9 nucleotides matching TRBD2. The germline V gene encodes CDR1 SGDLS and CDR2 YYNGEE. V lost 1 base and J lost 4; bases outside the gene matches: 3. The CDR3 is 15 residues long. The CDR3 loop reads CASSVSSGGYNEQFF. CDR3 DNA sequence: TGTGCCAGCAGCGTATCAAGCGGGGGGTACAATGAGCAGTTCTTC.

The chain carries TRBV12-3 or TRBV12-4 and TRBJ1-6; no clear D gene. The germline V and J ends were trimmed by 5 bases and 10 bases, with 12 bases remaining between them. The CDR3 sequence is 13 residues long. For the CDR3, the DNA is TGTGCCAGCAGTCCCGGGTATGGATCACCCCTCCACTTT. This gives the protein CASSPGYGSPLHF.

This chain connects TRBV3-1 (or the pseudogene TRBV3-2) to TRBJ1-6, with D unclear. The V and J ends lost 0 bases and 12 bases respectively, with 9 bases between them. Germline CDR1 and CDR2: LGHDT and YNNKEL (reference sequence). The CDR3 has 13 residues. The CDR3 DNA reads as TGTGCCAGCAGCCAAGATCCGTCAAGACCCCTCCACTTT. Translating gives CASSQDPSRPLHF.

The chain recombines TRBV30 with TRBJ1-3; D gene ambiguous. CDR3 length equals 14 residues. V shed 4 bases and J shed 1 base, with 11 bases lying between them. Looked up from germline, CDR1 is GTSNPN and CDR2 is SVGIG (reference sequence). The CDR3 bases are TGTGCCTGGACTGTCAGCCCTTCTGGAAACACCATATATTTT. This translates into CAWTVSPSGNTIYF.

This chain joins TRBV28 and TRBJ2-5; perhaps TRBD1 as D (5 bases). This CDR3 spans 14 amino acids. Germline lookup yields CDR1 MDHEN and CDR2 SYDVKM. Trimming removed 6 bases at V and 0 bases at J, with 11 bases between. For the CDR3, the DNA is TGTGCCAGCAGAGAAACAGGAGACCAAGAGACCCAGTACTTC. Translating it yields CASRETGDQETQYF.

The J gene is TRBJ2-5, the V gene TRBV7-9; 8 bases fit TRBD1. This CDR3 region has 14 residues. J was trimmed by 9 bases and V by 1 base; bases with no gene match: 7. Germline V gene sequence: CDR1 SEHNR, CDR2 FQNEAQ (reference sequence). CDR3 amino acids: CASSLEPGGRAQYF. CDR3 coding DNA: TGTGCCAGCAGCTTAGAGCCAGGGGGCCGGGCCCAGTACTTC.

This chain joins TRBV14 and TRBJ2-3; D not resolved. Trimming took 4 bases from V and 2 from J, leaving 10 bases between them. The CDR3 has 14 amino acids. The germline CDR1 and CDR2 sequences are SGHDN and FVKESK. For the CDR3, the DNA is TGTGCCAGCAGCCCCGAGTGGGCCACAGATACGCAGTATTTT. Protein product: CASSPEWATDTQYF.

The count of this clone is one. The chain has TRBV6-2 or TRBV6-3 and TRBJ1-2; D not resolved. Germline V gene lookup returns CDR1 MNHEY and CDR2 SVGEGT. The CDR3 spans 13 residues. The V end was cut by 2 bases, the J end by 7 bases, with 11 bases between. The CDR3 DNA is TGTGCCAGCAGTTACGGCAGGATTACTGGCTACACCTTC. This encodes CASSYGRITGYTF.

The rearrangement uses TRBV7-2 and TRBJ2-2; 7 bases fit TRBD2. Germline CDR1 is SGHTA and CDR2 is FQGNSA. The CDR3 consists of 16 residues. The V segment lost 5 bases and the J segment 3 bases; nucleotides outside the gene matches: 9. The CDR3 is CASSLWTSSHTGELFF. DNA for the CDR3: TGTGCCAGCAGCCTCTGGACTAGTTCCCACACCGGGGAGCTGTTTTTT.

As DNA, the CDR3 is TGTGCCAGCAGCTTAGTGGAGCTCCAGGGGCAGACCCAGTACTTC. Its protein is CASSLVELQGQTQYF. This rearrangement joins TRBV7-8 to TRBJ2-5, with D perhaps matching TRBD1 (6 bases). Trimming removed 1 base from V and 6 bases from J, with 15 bases in between. Germline-derived CDR1 and CDR2 are SGHVS and FQNEAQ. The CDR3 is made up of 15 amino acids.

J is TRBJ2-2 and V is TRBV7-6; D unclear. CDR3 size: 13 residues. Germline V gene sequence: CDR1 SGHVS, CDR2 FNYEAQ. V lost 5 bases and J lost 6, with 10 bases in between. The CDR3 DNA sequence: TGTGCCAGCAGCCCTCAGGAGTCCGGGGAGCTGTTTTTT. As protein: CASSPQESGELFF.

The chain carries TRBV19 and TRBJ2-7, with TRBD1 matching over 7 bases. V trimming: 9 bases; J trimming: 0 bases; junction bases outside the gene matches: 14. The germline V gene has CDR1 LNHDA and CDR2 SQIVND (reference sequence). CDR3 length: 16 residues. The CDR3 protein is CASQRDGQVVSYEQYF. CDR3 bases: TGTGCCAGCCAGAGGGATGGACAGGTGGTCTCCTACGAGCAGTACTTC.

The V and J genes are TRBV27 and TRBJ2-4, with 7 nucleotides matching TRBD1. CDR1 is MNHEY, CDR2 SMNVEV, per germline (reference sequence). J gave up 0 bases and V 3 bases, and 5 bases lay outside the gene matches. This CDR3 spans 16 amino acids. CDR3 bases: TGTGCCAGCAGTTTTCTTTACAGGGGAGCCAAAAACATTCAGTACTTC. It yields the protein CASSFLYRGAKNIQYF.